The TCR beta chain described here comes from a study of graft-versus-host responses after intestinal transplantation (dated by TCRdb to the early 2020s). A note on the overall study: Recipients received multivisceral, liver-intestinal, or isolated intestinal transplants. Anti-thymocyte globulin induction was given to all recipients, followed by maintenance tacrolimus and steroids for roughly 3 years. Graft-versus-host and host-versus-graft alloreactive T cell clones were tracked in the graft, circulation and bone marrow after intestinal transplantation using bulk TCR-beta CDR3 sequencing. Alloreactive clones were identified by sequencing pre-transplant mixed lymphocyte reaction products and comparing them with unstimulated pre-transplant donor and recipient T cells. The cohort enrolled about 23 intestinal transplant recipients, one of whom was a retransplant, and a few patients without pretransplant specimens were excluded. Donor T cell macrochimerism was defined as a peak of at least 4% donor T cells among recipient peripheral blood mononuclear cells. Rather than being sequenced by the commercial service, samples from a few later patients were sequenced in-house on an Illumina MiSeq and processed with MiXCR.

The intended sense of this specimen's time point label: cells obtained before transplantation from donor or recipient. CD3+CD4+ and CD3+CD8+ populations were FACS-sorted from unstimulated pre-transplant donor and recipient cells taken from spleen or lymph nodes. Library preparation used the immunoSEQ multiplex PCR assay. For most patients, genomic DNA was isolated using the Qiagen DNeasy Blood and Tissue Kit and was shipped frozen to Adaptive Biotechnologies for TCR sequencing. For most patients, genomic DNA was subjected to high-throughput TCR-beta CDR3 sequencing by Adaptive Biotechnologies. For the original study's pipeline: TCR sequencing data for 15 to 20 patients were retrieved from Adaptive's ImmunoSEQ software; a few other patients were processed with MiXCR and VDJtools. To correct CD4 versus CD8 sorting errors, any sequence found in both subsets at a frequency ratio below 5:1 was removed. CDR3 nucleotide sequences shared between donor and recipient were removed because their origin could not be assigned. At least 2-fold expansion over unstimulated cells and a minimum CFSE-low frequency of 0.002% (template counts) or 0.001% (read counts) were required for clones to be classified as alloreactive. Mappable clones were those detected in sequenced pre-transplant spleen, lymph node, or MLR CFSE-low populations of the donor or recipient. The cumulative frequency of alloreactive clones was calculated as a percentage of all sequences, weighted by copy number. TCRdb limited this immuneACCESS table to in-frame rearrangements with V and J called. A share of clones is missing; checked studies link under half to unresolved V genes, and the rest is unexplained. Clone size and the V and J calls come from that table; the DNA yielded D and trimming. The sample has about 51,000 clones on record, roughly nine tenths of them singletons. 0.62% of the sample is held by the ten biggest clonotypes.

The germline V gene (reference sequence) gives CDR1 as SGHKS and CDR2 as YYEKEE. Trimming costs V 4 bases and J 0 bases, and their ends lie 5 bases apart. Including the terminal cysteine and phenylalanine, the CDR3 comprises 12 residues. Just CDR3 DNA is preserved here, 36 bases in frame from base 1. A word on this clone: What this receptor recognizes is not known. Base qualities are missing; no much larger clone stands one base away.

Paper-wide results and their limitations: High GvH to HvG T cell clonal ratios were observed in the allografts of patients with donor T cell macrochimerism. GvH clones were found in recipient bone marrow, and some of the GvH clones appeared earlier in ileal mucosa or blood, which is consistent with an intestinal mucosal origin. Conclusions were limited by the relatively low number and heterogeneity of intestinal transplant patients. Peak levels of circulating GvH clones were associated with declines in HvG clones early after transplant.

This clonotype was obtained from a human donor who was the organ donor for an intestinal transplant. This specimen consisted of unstimulated CD4+ T cells sorted from spleen or lymph node cells, obtained before transplant. The chain was built from TRBV5-5 and TRBJ2-7, with TRBD2 tentatively as D gene (5 bases match). The DNA sequence is given as TGTGCCAGCAGCGCGGGCTCCTACGAGCAGTACTTC. Its translation reads: CASSAGSYEQYF. The CDR3, completed at both ends by the reference TRBV5-5 and TRBJ2-7 genes, gives the full variable domain DAGVTQSPTHLIKTRGQQVTLRCSPISGHKSVSWYQQVLGQGPQFIFQYYEKEERGRGNFPDRFSARQFPNYSSELNVNALLLGDSALYLCASSAGSYEQYFGPGTRLTVT.